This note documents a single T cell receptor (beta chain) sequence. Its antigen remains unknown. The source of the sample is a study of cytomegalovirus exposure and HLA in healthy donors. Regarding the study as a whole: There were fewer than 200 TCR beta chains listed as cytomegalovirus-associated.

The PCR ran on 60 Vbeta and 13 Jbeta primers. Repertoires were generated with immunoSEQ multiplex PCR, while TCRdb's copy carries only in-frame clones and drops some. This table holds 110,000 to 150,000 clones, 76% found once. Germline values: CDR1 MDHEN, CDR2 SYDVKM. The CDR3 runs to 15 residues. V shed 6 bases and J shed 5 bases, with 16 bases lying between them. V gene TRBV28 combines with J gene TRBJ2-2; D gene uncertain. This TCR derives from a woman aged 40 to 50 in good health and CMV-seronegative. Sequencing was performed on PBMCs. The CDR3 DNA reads TGTGCCAGCAGCTCCTCCGGAGACCCTACCGGGGAGCTGTTTTTT. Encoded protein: CASSSSGDPTGELFF.